This T cell receptor (beta chain) was retrieved from a study of cytotoxic CD8 clonotypes in ibrutinib-treated CLL (TCRdb year 2021). For the wider study: In this cohort, some 16 patients were treatment-naive and ten to eleven were relapsed/refractory, while about 17 had unmutated IGHV. Samples at response were collected after a median of about 12 months of treatment, with a range of 6 to 36 months. Longitudinal samples were obtainable from about 30% of the roughly 90 participants in the trial. Patients were still on ibrutinib when every remission and progressive disease sample was collected. Samples averaged roughly 260,000 productive templates and around 91,000 productive rearrangements. Cryopreserved peripheral blood mononuclear cells were collected before treatment, at response, and at either disease progression or sustained remission. Partial responses were observed in 24 patients and complete responses in 2; after a median follow-up of 68 months, remission was maintained in approximately 14 patients and progression was observed in approximately 12.

With regard to this clone: No antigen is known for it. No base quality information exists; no much larger clone differs at one position.

What the time point label conveys for this sample: around 25 months on ibrutinib. For TCR beta library preparation, roughly 2 micrograms of genomic DNA were extracted from the cryopreserved PBMCs. Longitudinal blood samples from CLL patients on ibrutinib monotherapy underwent high-throughput TCR beta sequencing. The patients took part in an open-label, single-center phase 2 trial of ibrutinib monotherapy. Study-wide conclusions, independent of this receptor: An increase in clonality was observed at ibrutinib response, with clonality remaining stable during sustained remission and falling back toward baseline at progression. Public clonotypes were rare and either shrank or stayed stable during treatment, and the rise in clonality at ibrutinib response reflected expansion of private clonotypes. Lymph node repertoires were not examined, and the timing of sampling was not matched between patients in sustained remission and those whose disease progressed. At baseline, clonality was higher than in age-matched healthy donors and showed a strong correlation with circulating CD8+ T-cell counts.

V is reduced by 0 bases and J by 11 bases, leaving a spacing of 14 bases between them. The CDR3 holds 14 amino acids from the cysteine to the phenylalanine. Only the CDR3 region is kept as DNA, spanning 42 bases read in frame from base 1. Per the germline V gene (reference sequence), GTSNPN is the CDR1 and SVGIG is the CDR2. A MiSeq instrument was used for deep resolution sequencing, which targeted depths ranging from 1 in 1 million up to 1 in 200,000 T cells, with coverage averaging 10x for each clonotype. The immunoSEQ hsTCRB Kit was used to generate the TCR beta libraries. Regarding the original processing steps: ImmunoSEQ Data Assistant and ImmunoSEQ Analyzer were used for data analysis, and V, D and J genes were assigned according to IMGT definitions. Clonality, which ranges from 0 to 1, was calculated by subtracting the normalized Shannon entropy of productive rearrangement frequencies from one. Public clonotype analysis was restricted to overrepresented clonotypes comprising at least 0.05% of each patient's repertoire. Around 12 age-matched healthy donor repertoires from immuneACCESS were used as controls for clonality. Drawn from immuneACCESS, this table holds only the in-frame rearrangements with V and J called that TCRdb kept. Clones are partly lost; checked studies trace under half to an unresolved V gene and leave the rest unexplained. The DNA was the basis for D and trimming; V, J and clone size are from that table. The sample data list roughly 160,000 clones, and around 80% of these were observed just once. The top ten constitute 4.6% of the sample.

The chain employs TRBV30 and TRBJ1-6, and TRBD1 may be the D gene, going by 5 matching bases. This sequence originates from a human donor with chronic lymphocytic leukemia. The sample in question was PBMCs, obtained after 24 months of ibrutinib treatment. The DNA reads TGTGCCTGGAGTGTACGGGGCGGAGCTGCACCCCTCCACTTT. Its protein is CAWSVRGGAAPLHF. The CDR3, completed at both ends by the reference TRBV30 and TRBJ1-6 genes, gives the full variable domain SQTIHQWPATLVQPVGSPLSLECTVEGTSNPNLYWYRQAAGRGLQLLFYSVGIGQISSEVPQNLSASRPQDRQFILSSKKLLLSDSGFYLCAWSVRGGAAPLHFGNGTRLTVT.